A selection of T cell receptor beta chains follows, all from one sample in a study of T cell changes during pregnancy in multiple sclerosis. TCRdb's table, derived via immunoSEQ multiplex PCR, lists solely in-frame clones and lacks some. The data show 45,000 to 60,000 clones, with around nine tenths seen just once and less than 4% held by the top ten. This sample comprised CD8+ T cells from peripheral blood mononuclear cells, obtained before pregnancy. The origin of the receptors is a female donor with multiple sclerosis, enrolled in a pregnancy study. The CDR3 runs from the conserved cysteine through the conserved F or W. Each record gives: V gene, J gene, D gene, clone size, CDR3 length, CDR3 DNA, CDR3 protein. A D gene is named only where the DNA matches it firmly. Size is stated for part of the rows, as once, few or many counts, or as a class when the clone is expanded.

V: TRBV2; J: TRBJ2-7; D: -; size: once; length: 12; DNA: TGTGCCAGCAAGGAGGGGGCATACGAGCAGTACTTC; CDR3: CASKEGAYEQYF
V: TRBV25-1; J: TRBJ1-1; D: -; size: -; length: 11; DNA: TGTGCCAGCAGGGACAGTCGGCAAGCTTTCTTT; CDR3: CASRDSRQAFF
V: TRBV6-6; J: TRBJ2-5; D: TRBD2; size: -; length: 14; DNA: TGTGCCAGCAGTTATACGGGGGGGCCAGAGACCCAGTACTTC; CDR3: CASSYTGGPETQYF
V: TRBV14; J: TRBJ2-2; D: TRBD2; size: -; length: 16; DNA: TGTGCCAGCAGCCACCCAGGGAGGGGTCGCACCGGGGAGCTGTTTTTT; CDR3: CASSHPGRGRTGELFF
V: TRBV9; J: TRBJ1-2; D: -; size: few; length: 14; DNA: TGTGCCAGCAGCACAGACAGGACTAACTATGGCTACACCTTC; CDR3: CASSTDRTNYGYTF
V: TRBV15; J: TRBJ1-2; D: TRBD1; size: -; length: 16; DNA: TGTGCCACCAGCCGTGATACAGGGGGACGAGCCAGTGGCTACACCTTC; CDR3: CATSRDTGGRASGYTF
V: TRBV13; J: TRBJ1-4; D: TRBD1; size: -; length: 15; DNA: TGTGCCAGCAGCTTAGGCGGACAGGGTAATGAAAAACTGTTTTTT; CDR3: CASSLGGQGNEKLFF
V: TRBV5-5; J: TRBJ1-3; D: TRBD1; size: once; length: 16; DNA: TGTGCCAGCAGCGTTCCGGACAGGGATACGGGAAACACCATATATTTT; CDR3: CASSVPDRDTGNTIYF
V: TRBV4-3; J: TRBJ2-7; D: TRBD1; size: -; length: 17; DNA: TGCGCCAGCAGCCAAGATAGAGGTGGGACAGGGATCGGGGAGCAGTACTTC; CDR3: CASSQDRGGTGIGEQYF
V: TRBV9; J: TRBJ2-2; D: -; size: few; length: 17; DNA: TGTGCCAGCAGCGCCCAGAGGCGGGACCCAAACACCGGGGAGCTGTTTTTT; CDR3: CASSAQRRDPNTGELFF
V: TRBV5-5; J: TRBJ1-2; D: -; size: -; length: 13; DNA: TGTGCCAGCAGCCTCGTCGGTAACTATGGCTACACCTTC; CDR3: CASSLVGNYGYTF
V: TRBV7-2; J: TRBJ2-2; D: TRBD1; size: -; length: 18; DNA: TGTGCCAGCAGCTTAGGGGTCGACAGGGGGGTAAACACCGGGGAGCTGTTTTTT; CDR3: CASSLGVDRGVNTGELFF
V: TRBV5-6; J: TRBJ1-6; D: -; size: -; length: 14; DNA: TGTGCCAGCAGCTTCCGACAGAGAAATTCACCCCTCCACTTT; CDR3: CASSFRQRNSPLHF
V: TRBV5-4; J: TRBJ2-2; D: -; size: once; length: 12; DNA: TGTGCCAGCAGCAGCACCGGCGGGGAGCTGTTTTTT; CDR3: CASSSTGGELFF
V: TRBV9; J: TRBJ1-1; D: -; size: -; length: 11; DNA: TGTGCCAGCAGCTCAACTAACGAAGCTTTCTTT; CDR3: CASSSTNEAFF
V: TRBV18; J: TRBJ1-2; D: -; size: -; length: 13; DNA: TGTGCCAGCTCACCAGGAGTGGGTTATGGCTACACCTTC; CDR3: CASSPGVGYGYTF